This TCR beta chain was documented in a study of naive and memory T cell subsets. Trimming cost V 4 bases and J 2 bases, with 17 bases left between them. CDR1 is LGHDT, CDR2 YNNKEL, per germline (reference sequence). The CDR3 spans 16 residues. In this sample, this clonotype turned up a few times. The library had UMIs added by 3' ligation of an oligonucleotide to TCR cDNA. Amplification of ligated cDNA took four PCR rounds with SP2 and nested alpha and beta constant primers. TCRdb ran MiXCR on the 5' RACE reads and lists one entry per CDR3 protein. The profile covers over 45,000 distinct CDR3 sequences, with around 7.3% appearing a single time and over 8% taken by the ten largest.

This chain uses TRBV3-1 with TRBJ1-2, with D possibly being TRBD1 (6 bases). This clonotype was sampled from a female donor in good health. The CDR3 region is CASSPTAGATNYGYTF. The CDR3, as DNA: TGTGCCAGCAGCCCAACGGCAGGGGCCACCAACTATGGCTACACCTTC. The complete variable domain, with remaining parts taken from reference TRBV3-1 and TRBJ1-2, reads DTAVSQTPKYLVTQMGNDKSIKCEQNLGHDTMYWYKQDSKKFLKIMFSYNNKELIINETVPNRFSPKSPDKAHLNLHINSLELGDSAVYFCASSPTAGATNYGYTFGSGTRLTVV.